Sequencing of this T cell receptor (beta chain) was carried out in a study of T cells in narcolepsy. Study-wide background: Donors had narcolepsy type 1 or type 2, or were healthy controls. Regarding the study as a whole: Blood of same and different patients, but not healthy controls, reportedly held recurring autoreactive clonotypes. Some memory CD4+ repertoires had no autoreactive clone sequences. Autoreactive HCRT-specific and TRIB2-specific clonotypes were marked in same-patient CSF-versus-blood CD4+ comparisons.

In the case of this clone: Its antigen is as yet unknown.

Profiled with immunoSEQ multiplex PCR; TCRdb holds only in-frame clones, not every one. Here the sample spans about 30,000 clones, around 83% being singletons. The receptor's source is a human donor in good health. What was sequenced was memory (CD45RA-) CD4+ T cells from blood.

The chain's CDR3 is CASSYGSGGGNIQYF. The DNA for the CDR3 is TGTGCCAGCAGTTATGGCTCCGGGGGAGGGAACATTCAGTACTTC. V is TRBV28 and J is TRBJ2-4, with TRBD2 matching over 7 bases. The V segment lost 4 bases and the J segment 7 bases; nucleotides outside the gene matches: 10. Germline V CDR1 and CDR2: MDHEN, SYDVKM. This CDR3 is 15 amino acids long.